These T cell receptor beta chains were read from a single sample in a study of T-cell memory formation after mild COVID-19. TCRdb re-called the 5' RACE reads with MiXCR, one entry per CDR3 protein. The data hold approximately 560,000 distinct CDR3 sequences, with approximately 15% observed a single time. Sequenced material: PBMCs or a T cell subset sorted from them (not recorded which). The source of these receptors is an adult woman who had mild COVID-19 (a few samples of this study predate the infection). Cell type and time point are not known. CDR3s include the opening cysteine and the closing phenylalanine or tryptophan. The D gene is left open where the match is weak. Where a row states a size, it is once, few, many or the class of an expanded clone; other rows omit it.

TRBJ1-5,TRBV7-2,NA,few,TGTGCCAGCAGCTATCTAAGAGGGAGACAGCCCCAGCATTTT,CASSYLRGRQPQHF
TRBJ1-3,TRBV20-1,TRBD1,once,TGCAGTGCTAGACGCCCGACAGGGAGCGAAAACACCATATATTTT,CSARRPTGSENTIYF
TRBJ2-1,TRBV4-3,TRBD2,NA,TGCGCCAGCGGACTAGCGGGGTACAATGAGCAGTTCTTC,CASGLAGYNEQFF
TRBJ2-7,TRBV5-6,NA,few,TGTGCCAGCAGCTTGGACGGCGGCAGAGACTTGTACGAGCAGTACTTC,CASSLDGGRDLYEQYF
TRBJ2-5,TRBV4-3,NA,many,TGCGCCAGCAGCCAAGGAGGCGAGGCAGGACAAGAGACCCAGTACTTC,CASSQGGEAGQETQYF
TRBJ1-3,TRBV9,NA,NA,TGTGCCAGCAGCGTAGGTATGGGGGCGAACTCTGGAAACACCATATATTTT,CASSVGMGANSGNTIYF
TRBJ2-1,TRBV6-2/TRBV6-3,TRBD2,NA,TGTGCCAGCAGTTACTCCGGGACTAGAGATGAGCAGTTCTTC,CASSYSGTRDEQFF
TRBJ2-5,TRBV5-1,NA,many,TGTGCCAGCAGCTACCAAGAGACCCAGTACTTC,CASSYQETQYF
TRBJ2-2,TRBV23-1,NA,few,TGCGCCAGCAGTCAATCTGGCATTCAGAACACCGGGGAGCTGTTTTTT,CASSQSGIQNTGELFF
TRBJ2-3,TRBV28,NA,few,TGTGCCAGCAGAAGGGACGGCGTGGATACGCAGTATTTT,CASRRDGVDTQYF
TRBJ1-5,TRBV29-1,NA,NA,TGCAGCGTTCTGGACAGCGGCAATCAGCCCCAGCATTTT,CSVLDSGNQPQHF
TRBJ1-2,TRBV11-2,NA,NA,TGTGCCAGCAGCTTAGATCTTGGCAGATCTAACTATGGCTACACCTTC,CASSLDLGRSNYGYTF
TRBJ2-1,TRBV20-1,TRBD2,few,TGCAGTGCTATCGGACTAGCGGGAGGGTACAATGAGCAGTTCTTC,CSAIGLAGGYNEQFF
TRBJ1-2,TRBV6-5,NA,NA,TGTGCCAGCAGATCTCAGTCCCCGGTTCCAGGGAGTCCTAACTATGGCTACACCTTC,CASRSQSPVPGSPNYGYTF
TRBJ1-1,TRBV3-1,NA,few,TGTGCCAGCAGCTCCACGGACAGGAACACTGAAGCTTTCTTT,CASSSTDRNTEAFF
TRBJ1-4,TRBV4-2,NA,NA,TGTGCCAGCAGCCAAGGGGAGGGGGATTTAAGAGAAAAACTGTTTTTT,CASSQGEGDLREKLFF
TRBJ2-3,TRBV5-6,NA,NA,TGTGCCAGCAGCACCAACACAGATACGCAGTATTTT,CASSTNTDTQYF
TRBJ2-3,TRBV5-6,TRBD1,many,TGTGCCAGCAGCCGCCCCGGACAGGGGGGGACAGATACGCAGTATTTT,CASSRPGQGGTDTQYF
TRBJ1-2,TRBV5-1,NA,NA,TGCGCCAGCAGAAGGGGCCGGGACTATGGCTACACCTTC,CASRRGRDYGYTF
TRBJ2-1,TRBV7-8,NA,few,TGTGCCAGCAGCCGGGTGGGTGAGCAGTTCTTC,CASSRVGEQFF
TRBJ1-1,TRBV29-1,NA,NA,TGCAGCGTTGAAGGTGGTGACGCGAAGAACACTGAAGCTTTCTTT,CSVEGGDAKNTEAFF
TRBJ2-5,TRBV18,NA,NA,TGTGCCAGCTCACCAAGCTGGGGCGTCCAAGAGACCCAGTACTTC,CASSPSWGVQETQYF
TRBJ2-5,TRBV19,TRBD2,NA,TGTGCCAGTAGTATAGCCAGAGGACTAGCGGGAGGGGAGACCCAGTACTTC,CASSIARGLAGGETQYF
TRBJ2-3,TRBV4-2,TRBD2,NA,TGTGCCAGCAGCCACCAGGGACTAGCGGGGGCCCGACGGACAGATACGCAGTATTTT,CASSHQGLAGARRTDTQYF
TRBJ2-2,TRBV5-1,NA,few,TGCGCCAGCACCCACACCGGGGAGCTGTTTTTT,CASTHTGELFF
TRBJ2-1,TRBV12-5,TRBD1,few,TGTGCTAGTGGTAGGGGACAGGAGTACAATGAGCAGTTCTTC,CASGRGQEYNEQFF
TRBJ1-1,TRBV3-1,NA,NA,TGTGCCAGCAGCCGAGAGACCAGGACCGGGGACACTGAAGCTTTCTTT,CASSRETRTGDTEAFF